The 29 T cell receptor beta chains below come from one sample, sequenced in a study of T cell responses to AZD1222 COVID-19 vaccine. This table comes from immunoSEQ multiplex PCR, and its TCRdb copy is limited to in-frame clones, with some not included. The sample has some 84,000 clones, around 85% seen once. The sample here was peripheral blood, taken on day 0 of AZD1222 vaccination. These receptors were obtained from an adult in good health.

The chain combines TRBV28 with TRBJ2-7, with D tentatively TRBD1 (5 bases). V lost 5 bases and J 2 bases, leaving 13 bases between the germline ends. Germline V lookup: CDR1 MDHEN, CDR2 SYDVKM. The CDR3 totals 14 residues. The CDR3 DNA reads as TGTGCCAGCAGTCTCAGGGTGGGGACCTACGAGCAGTACTTC. Translation: CASSLRVGTYEQYF.

This chain joins TRBV18 and TRBJ2-1, with D unclear. There are 14 residues in the CDR3. Germline V lookup: CDR1 KGHSH, CDR2 LQKENI. V gave up 1 base and J gave up 5 bases, with 9 bases separating them. Here the CDR3 reads CASSPLGRNNEQFF. The CDR3 DNA reads TGTGCCAGCTCACCACTCGGTCGGAACAATGAGCAGTTCTTC.

V gene TRBV18 combines with J gene TRBJ1-5; D gene ambiguous. Trimming pared 1 base from V and 2 bases from J, leaving 15 bases between. CDR3 length equals 17 residues. CDR1 is KGHSH and CDR2 is LQKENI in the germline V gene. The CDR3 here is CASSPQVGRSGNQPQHF. The DNA for the CDR3 is TGTGCCAGCTCACCACAAGTAGGGCGCTCGGGCAATCAGCCCCAGCATTTT.

This clone was counted ten times or more. The chain carries TRBV2 and TRBJ1-1, with a tentative D call TRBD1 (6 bases). The CDR3 contains 14 residues. CDR1 is SNHLY, CDR2 FYNNEI, per germline. V was cut by 5 bases and J by 1 base, with 11 bases left in between. The CDR3 DNA reads as TGTGCCAGCAGTACAGGGTTGGGGAACACTGAAGCTTTCTTT. It encodes CASSTGLGNTEAFF.

This chain connects TRBV4-3 to TRBJ1-2, with D possibly being TRBD1 (6 bases). The germline V gene encodes CDR1 LGHNA and CDR2 YSLEER. Between the trimmed V and J ends, which lost 1 base and 1 base, there was a span of 13 bases. The CDR3 is 16 amino acids. CDR3 residues: CASSQAGGAFNYGYTF. For the CDR3, the DNA is TGCGCCAGCAGCCAAGCTGGGGGGGCCTTTAACTATGGCTACACCTTC.

In its sample, this clone was seen a few times. The CDR3 DNA follows: TGTGCCAGCAGCCCGGCTGGGGGATCCTTCGGCTACACCTTC. Translating it yields CASSPAGGSFGYTF. The V gene is TRBV27, the J gene TRBJ1-2; perhaps TRBD1 as D (5 bases). Between the trimmed V and J ends, which lost 6 bases and 8 bases, there was a span of 19 bases. Germline-derived CDR1 and CDR2 are MNHEY and SMNVEV (reference sequence). This CDR3 comprises 14 residues.

The rearrangement joins TRBV3-1 (or the pseudogene TRBV3-2) to TRBJ2-2, with 7 positions matching TRBD2. V was clipped by 4 bases and J by 4 bases; unmatched bases: 6. CDR3 length equals 15 residues. CDR1 is LGHDT and CDR2 is YNNKEL in the germline V gene (reference sequence). The CDR3 reads CASSPFLAGTGELFF. DNA for the CDR3: TGTGCCAGCAGCCCGTTTTTAGCGGGCACCGGGGAGCTGTTTTTT.

This chain uses TRBV7-8 with TRBJ2-2; 8 positions agree with TRBD1. J lost 1 base, V lost 5 bases, and 3 bases had no gene match. Germline V gene data show CDR1 as SGHVS and CDR2 as FQNEAQ. This CDR3 has 15 residues. CDR3 nucleotides: TGTGCCAGCAGCAAACAGGGGGGGAACACCGGGGAGCTGTTTTTT. Protein sequence: CASSKQGGNTGELFF.

The V gene is TRBV24-1, the J gene TRBJ2-3; TRBD1 agrees at 9 bases. The germline V gene has CDR1 KGHDR and CDR2 SFDVKD. The CDR3 loop spans 14 amino acids. V dropped 7 bases and J dropped 11; count of bases not matched to a gene: 12. The CDR3 is CATSTGTGHRWQYF. CDR3 nucleotide sequence: TGTGCCACCAGCACCGGGACAGGGCACAGATGGCAGTATTTT.

V is TRBV19 and J is TRBJ2-7, with D possibly TRBD1 on 6 matching bases. The germline V and J ends were trimmed by 6 bases and 1 base, with 16 bases remaining between them. In germline, CDR1 is LNHDA, CDR2 SQIVND (reference sequence). The CDR3 runs to 15 residues. The CDR3 region is CASSPQDSLSYEQYF. For the CDR3, the DNA is TGTGCCAGTAGCCCGCAGGACAGTTTATCCTACGAGCAGTACTTC. Based on the CDR3 plus reference TRBV19 and TRBJ2-7, the full variable domain is DGGITQSPKYLFRKEGQNVTLSCEQNLNHDAMYWYRQDPGQGLRLIYYSQIVNDFQKGDIAEGYSVSREKKESFPLTVTSAQKNPTAFYLCASSPQDSLSYEQYFGPGTRLTVT.

This chain connects TRBV5-4 to TRBJ1-2; 7 bases are a match to TRBD1. With 9 bases clipped from V and 8 bases from J, the junction kept 13 bases outside the gene matches. The CDR3 runs 13 residues. Germline-derived CDR1 and CDR2 are SGHNT and YYREEE (reference sequence). The CDR3 DNA reads as TGTGCCACGAGAGGACAGGCGGTCGGCGGCTACACCTTC. Translation gives CATRGQAVGGYTF.

The chain recombines TRBV4-3 with TRBJ1-1, with D unresolved. V lost 3 bases and J lost 2, with 10 bases in between. Looked up from germline, CDR1 is LGHNA and CDR2 is YSLEER. The CDR3 is 14 residues long. CDR3 region: CASSHRQANTEAFF. The CDR3 nucleotides are TGCGCCAGCAGCCATAGGCAGGCTAACACTGAAGCTTTCTTT.

This clone came up a few times. The genes are TRBV6-6 and TRBJ2-6, with TRBD1 matching 8 bases. The V segment lost 5 bases and the J segment 0 bases; nucleotides outside the gene matches: 12. The CDR3 covers 19 residues. CDR1 is MNHNY and CDR2 is SVGAGI in the germline V gene (reference sequence). Here the CDR3 reads CASSPRQGTVYSGANVLTF. CDR3 coding DNA: TGTGCCAGCAGTCCCAGACAGGGGACCGTTTACTCTGGGGCCAACGTCCTGACTTTC.

CDR3 loop: CASSYPGRDNSPLHF. In DNA, the CDR3 is TGTGCCAGCAGTTACCCCGGTAGAGATAATTCACCCCTCCACTTT. This rearrangement joins TRBV6-6 to TRBJ1-6; no clear D. The CDR3 contains 15 residues. From germline, CDR1 is MNHNY and CDR2 SVGAGI (reference sequence). V was pared by 2 bases and J by 5 bases, with 10 bases between.

The V call is TRBV10-3, the J call TRBJ2-5, with TRBD1 as a possible D gene (5 bases). This CDR3 has 12 residues. The V gene's germline CDR1 is ENHRY and CDR2 SYGVKD. Trimming cost V 4 bases and J 4 bases, with 7 bases left between them. The CDR3 nucleotides read TGTGCCATCAGTGCTCAGGGAGAGACCCAGTACTTC. Translated: CAISAQGETQYF.

J is TRBJ2-2 and V is TRBV19; D call uncertain. CDR1 LNHDA and CDR2 SQIVND come from the germline V gene (reference sequence). The CDR3 length is 16 residues. V dropped 3 bases and J dropped 7 bases, with 18 bases sitting between them. CDR3 loop: CASSIAHSRAVGELFF. The CDR3 nucleotides are TGTGCCAGTAGTATCGCACACAGCAGAGCTGTCGGGGAGCTGTTTTTT.

This rearrangement joins TRBV19 to TRBJ2-7, with 7 bases aligning to TRBD2. Germline CDR1 LNHDA, CDR2 SQIVND (reference sequence). The CDR3 has 14 residues. After removal of 4 bases from V and 7 bases from J, the junction contained 10 bases not matched to a gene. The CDR3 DNA sequence: TGTGCCAGTAGTACGGGGAGGGGTGAAGGAGAGCAGTACTTC. Its translation is CASSTGRGEGEQYF.

The V call is TRBV6-2 or TRBV6-3, the J call TRBJ2-3, with D possibly being TRBD2 (5 bases). The CDR3 is 14 residues long. The V end was cut by 6 bases, the J end by 0 bases, with 10 bases between. CDR1 and CDR2 (germline): MNHEY, SVGEGT. This CDR3 is CASSPGISTDTQYF. The CDR3 DNA sequence: TGTGCCAGCAGCCCGGGGATTAGCACAGATACGCAGTATTTT.

The CDR3 coding sequence is TGTGCCAGCAGCCAGGGACAGGGGGAGGACACTGAAGCTTTCTTT. Its translation is CASSQGQGEDTEAFF. This chain links TRBV5-4 with TRBJ1-1; 11 bases fit TRBD1. CDR1 SGHNT and CDR2 YYREEE come from the germline V gene (reference sequence). Trimming removed 4 bases from V and 3 bases from J; junction bases left unmatched: 5. The CDR3 totals 15 residues.

DNA for the CDR3: TGTGCCACCGCGGGGGGTTGGGGTCAGCCCCAGCATTTT. Its protein product is CATAGGWGQPQHF. The genes are TRBV24-1 and TRBJ1-5, with a weak D call TRBD1 (5 bases). This CDR3 comprises 13 residues. Trimming removed 9 bases from V and 6 bases from J, with 14 bases in between. The germline CDR1 and CDR2 sequences are KGHDR and SFDVKD.

This chain joins TRBV6-5 and TRBJ1-5; D not certain. Germline V gives CDR1 MNHEY, CDR2 SVGAGI. Between the trimmed V and J ends, which lost 4 bases and 5 bases, there was a span of 9 bases. This CDR3 is 13 amino acids long. CDR3 residues: CASSWALDQPQHF. CDR3 DNA sequence: TGTGCCAGCAGTTGGGCTCTAGATCAGCCCCAGCATTTT.

This chain joins TRBV28 and TRBJ2-6; unclear D gene. V shed 2 bases and J shed 2 bases, with 10 bases lying between them. Germline loops: CDR1 MDHEN, CDR2 SYDVKM. This CDR3 is built from 16 residues. CDR3 residues: CASSLTARAGANVLTF. CDR3 nucleotides: TGTGCCAGCAGTTTAACTGCCCGGGCTGGGGCCAACGTCCTGACTTTC.

Turning to this clone: The junction does not match germline at one end; this may be a read error. V gene TRBV7-2 combines with J gene TRBJ1-2; 8 nucleotides align to TRBD1. CDR1 is SGHTA, CDR2 FQGNSA, per germline. The CDR3 consists of 15 residues. Here the CDR3 DNA reads TGTGCCAGCAACTTACTCGTAGGACAGGGAGCGGGCTACACCTTC. Protein product: CASNLLVGQGAGYTF.

This chain uses TRBV20-1 with TRBJ2-7; D might be TRBD1 (5 bases). This CDR3 has 13 residues. Per germline, CDR1 DFQATT and CDR2 SNEGSKA (reference sequence). V lost 6 bases, J lost 3 bases, and 15 bases lay in between. Written as DNA, the CDR3 is TGCAGTGCAAGTAGGGGTGGGGACTACGAGCAGTACTTC. Translation gives CSASRGGDYEQYF.

The V and J genes are TRBV9 and TRBJ2-2, with 7 bases that match TRBD1. Looked up from germline, CDR1 is SGDLS and CDR2 is YYNGEE. The CDR3 runs to 16 residues. With V trimmed by 2 bases and J by 0 bases, 4 bases remained unmatched. The CDR3 here is CASSVTGTANTGELFF. The CDR3, as DNA: TGTGCCAGCAGCGTTACCGGGACAGCGAACACCGGGGAGCTGTTTTTT.

The V call is TRBV27, the J call TRBJ2-7; 14 nucleotides align to TRBD2. The CDR3 is 16 residues long. CDR1 MNHEY and CDR2 SMNVEV come from the germline V gene (reference sequence). With V trimmed by 4 bases and J by 3 bases, 5 bases remained unmatched. The CDR3 DNA reads as TGTGCCAGCAGTTCTCTAGGGACTAGCGGGAGCTACGAGCAGTACTTC. It specifies CASSSLGTSGSYEQYF.

The J gene is TRBJ1-1, the V gene TRBV28; D might be TRBD1 (5 bases). Trimming pared 11 bases from V and 6 bases from J, leaving 13 bases between. Germline CDR1 MDHEN, CDR2 SYDVKM. There are 11 residues in the CDR3. The chain's CDR3 is CAGGTRAEAFF. In DNA form, the CDR3 reads TGTGCCGGGGGGACGAGGGCTGAAGCTTTCTTT. The full variable domain, with the rest looked up from reference TRBV28 and TRBJ1-1, is DVKVTQSSRYLVKRTGEKVFLECVQDMDHENMFWYRQDPGLGLRLIYFSYDVKMKEKGDIPEGYSVSREKKERFSLILESASTNQTSMYLCAGGTRAEAFFGQGTRLTVV.

This chain joins TRBV18 and TRBJ2-4, with 7 bases that match TRBD1. Germline trimming cut 3 bases from V and 6 bases from J; bases unmatched to any gene: 11. Germline CDR1 KGHSH, CDR2 LQKENI. There are 16 residues in the CDR3. This chain's CDR3 is CASSPPQGLPGNIQYF. The CDR3 DNA follows: TGTGCCAGCTCACCTCCACAGGGGCTCCCTGGAAACATTCAGTACTTC.

The chain uses TRBV19 and TRBJ1-5; TRBD1 agrees at 11 bases. CDR3 size: 14 residues. Germline CDR1 reads LNHDA; CDR2 reads SQIVND (reference sequence). Unmatched junction bases numbered 7, after V lost 9 bases and J lost 6 bases. CDR3 sequence (DNA): TGTGCCAGCAACCCGGGACAGGGGGTTCAGCCCCAGCATTTT. As protein: CASNPGQGVQPQHF.